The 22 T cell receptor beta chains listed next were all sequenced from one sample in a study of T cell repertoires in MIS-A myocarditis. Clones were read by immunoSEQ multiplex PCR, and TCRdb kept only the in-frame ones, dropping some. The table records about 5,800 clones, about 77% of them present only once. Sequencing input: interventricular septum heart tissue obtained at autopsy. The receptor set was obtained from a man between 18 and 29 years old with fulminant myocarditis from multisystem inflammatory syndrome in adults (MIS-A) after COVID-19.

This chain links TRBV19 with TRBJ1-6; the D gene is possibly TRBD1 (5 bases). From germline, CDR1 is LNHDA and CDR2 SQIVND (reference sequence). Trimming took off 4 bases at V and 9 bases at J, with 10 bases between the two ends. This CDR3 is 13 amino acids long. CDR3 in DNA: TGTGCCAGTAGTAACCCAGGGAGTTCACCCCTCCACTTT. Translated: CASSNPGSSPLHF.

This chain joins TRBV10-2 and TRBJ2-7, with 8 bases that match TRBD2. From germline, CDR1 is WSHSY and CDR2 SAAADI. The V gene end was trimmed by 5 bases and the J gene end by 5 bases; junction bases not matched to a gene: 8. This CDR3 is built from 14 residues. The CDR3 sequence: CASSRGGAVNEQYF. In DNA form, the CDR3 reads TGCGCCAGCAGTCGGGGGGGGGCGGTCAACGAGCAGTACTTC.

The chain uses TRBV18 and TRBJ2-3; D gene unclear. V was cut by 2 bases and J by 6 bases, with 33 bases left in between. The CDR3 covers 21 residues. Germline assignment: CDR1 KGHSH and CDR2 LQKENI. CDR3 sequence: CASSPSLGRGLGSLNTDTQYF. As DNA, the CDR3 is TGTGCCAGCTCACCATCCCTGGGCCGTGGTTTAGGCTCCCTTAATACGGATACGCAGTATTTT.

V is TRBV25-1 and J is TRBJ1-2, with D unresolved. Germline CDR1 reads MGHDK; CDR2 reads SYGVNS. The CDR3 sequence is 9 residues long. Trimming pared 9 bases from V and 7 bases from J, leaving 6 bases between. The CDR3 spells CARAIGYTF. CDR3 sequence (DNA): TGTGCCAGGGCTATTGGCTACACCTTC.

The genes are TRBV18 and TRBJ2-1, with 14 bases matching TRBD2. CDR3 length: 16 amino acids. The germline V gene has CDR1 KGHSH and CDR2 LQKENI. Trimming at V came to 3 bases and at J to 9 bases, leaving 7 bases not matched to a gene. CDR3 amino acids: CASSPQRLAGGVEQFF. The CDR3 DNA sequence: TGTGCCAGCTCACCCCAAAGACTAGCGGGAGGGGTTGAGCAGTTCTTC.

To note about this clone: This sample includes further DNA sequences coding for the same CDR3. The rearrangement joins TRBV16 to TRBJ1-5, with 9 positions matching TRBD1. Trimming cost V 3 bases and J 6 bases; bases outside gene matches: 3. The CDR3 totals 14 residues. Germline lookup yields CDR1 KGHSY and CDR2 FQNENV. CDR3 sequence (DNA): TGTGCCAGCAGCCACGGACAGGGGTCTCAGCCCCAGCATTTT. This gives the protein CASSHGQGSQPQHF. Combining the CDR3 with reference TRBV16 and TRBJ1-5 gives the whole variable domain GEEVAQTPKHLVRGEGQKAKLYCAPIKGHSYVFWYQQVLKNEFKFLISFQNENVFDETGMPKERFSAKCLPNSPCSLEIQATKLEDSAVYFCASSHGQGSQPQHFGDGTRLSIL.

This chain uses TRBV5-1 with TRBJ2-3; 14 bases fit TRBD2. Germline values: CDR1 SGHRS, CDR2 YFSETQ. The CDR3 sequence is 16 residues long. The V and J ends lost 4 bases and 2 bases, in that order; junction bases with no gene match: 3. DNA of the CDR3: TGCGCCAGCAGCCGACTAGCGGGGGGGTACACAGATACGCAGTATTTT. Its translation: CASSRLAGGYTDTQYF. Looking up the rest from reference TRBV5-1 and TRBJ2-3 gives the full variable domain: KAGVTQTPRYLIKTRGQQVTLSCSPISGHRSVSWYQQTPGQGLQFLFEYFSETQRNKGNFPGRFSGRQFSNSRSEMNVSTLELGDSALYLCASSRLAGGYTDTQYFGPGTRLTVL.

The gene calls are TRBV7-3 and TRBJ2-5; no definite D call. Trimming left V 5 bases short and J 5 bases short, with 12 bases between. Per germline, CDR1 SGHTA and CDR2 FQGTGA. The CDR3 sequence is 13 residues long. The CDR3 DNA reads TGTGCCAGCAGCGAAATTGGCGGCGAGACCCAGTACTTC. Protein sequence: CASSEIGGETQYF.

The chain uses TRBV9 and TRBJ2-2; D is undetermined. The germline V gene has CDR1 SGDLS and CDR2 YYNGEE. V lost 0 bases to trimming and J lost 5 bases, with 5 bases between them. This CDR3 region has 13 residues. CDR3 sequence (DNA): TGTGCCAGCAGCGTAGGAAAAACCGGGGAGCTGTTTTTT. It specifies CASSVGKTGELFF.

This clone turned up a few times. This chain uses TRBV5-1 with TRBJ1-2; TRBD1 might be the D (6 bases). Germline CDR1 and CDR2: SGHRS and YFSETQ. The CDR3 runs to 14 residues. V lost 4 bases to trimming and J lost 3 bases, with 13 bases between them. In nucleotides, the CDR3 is TGCGCCAGCAGCGTGGGGGGCGCCTACTATGGCTACACCTTC. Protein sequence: CASSVGGAYYGYTF.

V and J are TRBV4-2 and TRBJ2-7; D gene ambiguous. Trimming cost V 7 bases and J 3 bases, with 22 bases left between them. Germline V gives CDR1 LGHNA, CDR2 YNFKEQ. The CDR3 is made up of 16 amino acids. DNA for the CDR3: TGTGCCAGCACCCACTCCCGGACCGAGATAGTCTACGAGCAGTACTTC. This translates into CASTHSRTEIVYEQYF.

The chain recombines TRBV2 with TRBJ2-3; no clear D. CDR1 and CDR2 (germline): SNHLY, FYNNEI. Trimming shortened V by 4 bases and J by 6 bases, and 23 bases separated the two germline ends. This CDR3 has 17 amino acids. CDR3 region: CASSGSRLRKNRDTQYF. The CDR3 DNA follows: TGTGCCAGCAGTGGAAGTCGTCTGCGTAAAAATAGGGATACGCAGTATTTT.

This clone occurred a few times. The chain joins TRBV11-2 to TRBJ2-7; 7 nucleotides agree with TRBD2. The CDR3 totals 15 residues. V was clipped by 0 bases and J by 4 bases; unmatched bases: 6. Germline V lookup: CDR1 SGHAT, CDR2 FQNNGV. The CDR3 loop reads CASSLEFGGSYEQYF. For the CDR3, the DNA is TGTGCCAGCAGCTTAGAATTCGGGGGGAGTTACGAGCAGTACTTC.

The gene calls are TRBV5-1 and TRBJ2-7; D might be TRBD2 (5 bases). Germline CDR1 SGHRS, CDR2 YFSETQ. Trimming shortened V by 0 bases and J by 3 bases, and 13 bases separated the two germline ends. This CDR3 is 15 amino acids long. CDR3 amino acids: CASSLGPGLNYEQYF. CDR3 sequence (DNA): TGCGCCAGCAGCTTGGGGCCGGGGTTAAACTACGAGCAGTACTTC.

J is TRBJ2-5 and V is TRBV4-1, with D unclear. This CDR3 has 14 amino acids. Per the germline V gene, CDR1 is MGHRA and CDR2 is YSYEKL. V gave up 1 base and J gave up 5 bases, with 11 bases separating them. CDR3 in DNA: TGCGCCAGCAGCCAAGTGGTAGGGCTCGAGACCCAGTACTTC. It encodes CASSQVVGLETQYF.

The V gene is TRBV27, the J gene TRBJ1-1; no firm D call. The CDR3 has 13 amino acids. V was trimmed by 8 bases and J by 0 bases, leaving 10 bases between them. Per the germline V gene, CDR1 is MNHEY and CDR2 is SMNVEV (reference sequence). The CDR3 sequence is CASSDGLNTEAFF. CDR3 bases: TGTGCCAGCTCGGACGGTTTGAACACTGAAGCTTTCTTT.

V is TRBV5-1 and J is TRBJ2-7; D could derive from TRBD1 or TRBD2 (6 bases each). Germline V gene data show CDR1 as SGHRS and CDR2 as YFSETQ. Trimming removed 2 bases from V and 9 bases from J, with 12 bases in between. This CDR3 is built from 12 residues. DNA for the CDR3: TGCGCCAGCAGCTTAGGGGGGCTGGTGCAGTACTTC. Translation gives CASSLGGLVQYF. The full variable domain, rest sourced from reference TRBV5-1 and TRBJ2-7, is KAGVTQTPRYLIKTRGQQVTLSCSPISGHRSVSWYQQTPGQGLQFLFEYFSETQRNKGNFPGRFSGRQFSNSRSEMNVSTLELGDSALYLCASSLGGLVQYFGPGTRLTVT.

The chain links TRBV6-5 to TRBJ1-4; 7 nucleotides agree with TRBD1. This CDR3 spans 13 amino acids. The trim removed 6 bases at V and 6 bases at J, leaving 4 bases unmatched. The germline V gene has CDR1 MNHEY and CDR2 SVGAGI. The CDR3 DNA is TGTGCCAGCAGCCGACAGGGTGATGAAAAACTGTTTTTT. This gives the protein CASSRQGDEKLFF.

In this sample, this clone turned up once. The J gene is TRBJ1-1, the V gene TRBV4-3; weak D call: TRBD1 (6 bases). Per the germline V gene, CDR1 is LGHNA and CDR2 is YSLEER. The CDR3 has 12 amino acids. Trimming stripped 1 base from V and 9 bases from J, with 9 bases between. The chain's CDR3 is CASSQGQAQAFF. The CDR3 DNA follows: TGCGCCAGCAGCCAAGGACAGGCACAAGCTTTCTTT.

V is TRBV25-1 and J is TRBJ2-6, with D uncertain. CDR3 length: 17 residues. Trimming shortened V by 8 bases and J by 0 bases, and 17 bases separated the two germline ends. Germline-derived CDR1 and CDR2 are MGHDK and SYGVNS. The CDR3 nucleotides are TGTGCCAGCCCCCCCCGATCCCTCTACTCTGGGGCCAACGTCCTGACTTTC. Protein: CASPPRSLYSGANVLTF.

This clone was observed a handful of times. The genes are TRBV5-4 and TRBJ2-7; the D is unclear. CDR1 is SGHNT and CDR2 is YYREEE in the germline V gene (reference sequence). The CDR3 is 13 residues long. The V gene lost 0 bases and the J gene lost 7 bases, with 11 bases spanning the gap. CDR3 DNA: TGTGCCAGCAGCTTGGGAAGCCAGAAGGAGCAGTACTTC. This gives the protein CASSLGSQKEQYF.

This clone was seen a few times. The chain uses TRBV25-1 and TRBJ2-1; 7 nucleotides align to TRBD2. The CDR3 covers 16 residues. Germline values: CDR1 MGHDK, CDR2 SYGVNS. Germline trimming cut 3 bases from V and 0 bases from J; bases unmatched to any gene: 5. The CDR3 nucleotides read TGTGCCAGCAGTGAGGGGCGGGGGAGCTCCTACAATGAGCAGTTCTTC. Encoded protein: CASSEGRGSSYNEQFF.